This T cell receptor (beta chain) is drawn from a study of cytomegalovirus exposure and HLA in healthy donors. Findings and caveats of the study: Indistinguishable V segments, including TRBV6-2 and TRBV6-3, were excluded. What a later analysis reportedly showed was that an Asian-associated ancestry cluster had fewer N-insertions than the approximately 670-donor mean.

Primers included in the PCR were 60 Vbeta and 13 Jbeta primers. TCRdb keeps only in-frame clones here, not all; method: immunoSEQ multiplex PCR. The sample shows roughly 140,000 clones, 72% of them seen only once. This clone occurred a few times. Its antigen is not known. The V end lost 4 bases, the J end lost 0 bases, and 9 bases lay between the germline ends. Germline CDR1 and CDR2: MNHEY and SVGAGI. The CDR3 covers 15 residues. The receptor was isolated from a man aged 35 to 55 in good health and CMV-seronegative. The sequenced sample was PBMCs. The V and J genes are TRBV6-5 and TRBJ2-2; tentative D call: TRBD2 (6 bases). The CDR3 DNA follows: TGTGCCAGCAGTTGGGCGGGATCGAACACCGGGGAGCTGTTTTTT. Its protein product is CASSWAGSNTGELFF.